In this sample, the clone carrying this T cell receptor beta chain turned up many times. These data are taken from a study of molecular identifiers for immune sequencing clone quantification. TCRdb passed the PCR reads through MiXCR, listing each CDR3 protein once. The sample has approximately 630,000 distinct CDR3 sequences; less than 30% are singletons. CDR1 is SGHTA, CDR2 FQGNSA, per germline. This CDR3 is built from 16 residues. Trimming pared 3 bases from V and 2 bases from J, leaving 17 bases between. Sequences were obtained from naive CD8+ T cells from blood, with Jurkat cell RNA spiked in. The subset here: FACS-sorted CD8+CD4-CCR7+CD45RA+ naive T cells. The receptor's source is a human donor in good health. Some libraries in this study had Jurkat cell RNA spiked in. V is TRBV7-2 and J is TRBJ2-7; D is perhaps TRBD2 (6 bases). The CDR3 region has the DNA TGTGCCAGCAGCTTCCTAGGGTCGGGACTCACCTACGAGCAGTACTTC. Translating it yields CASSFLGSGLTYEQYF.